This TCR beta chain was retrieved from a study of human T cells and chemical hapten exposure. Study context: Variability of per-sample TCR yields stemmed mainly from small differences in pooled library volume.

This clonotype was observed many times. Its antigen is unidentified. The library put unique molecular identifiers onto individual cDNA molecules. As processed by the authors: From roughly 23,000 to 640,000 TCRs were found per sample, with a median of about 96,000. MiXCR, applied by TCRdb to the 5' RACE reads, yields one record per CDR3 protein. TCRdb assigned the V and J calls; the authors' analysis was not used. The repertoire consists of 81,000 or so distinct CDR3 sequences, with 7.7% occurring once and the leading ten covering 2% to 2.5%. Study outcomes and limitations: Sensitization with DPC brought no change to TCRs above 1 in 1000 in frequency.

Total RNA extraction was carried out from unfractionated whole blood. The source is a male donor in good health.

CDR3 residues: CASSVETERVQYF. The CDR3 DNA reads as TGTGCCAGCAGCGTAGAGACGGAGAGGGTGCAGTACTTC. The chain has TRBV9 and TRBJ2-7, with TRBD2 as a possible D gene (5 bases). V dropped 0 bases and J dropped 9 bases, with 13 bases sitting between them. The CDR3 is made up of 13 amino acids. Germline-derived CDR1 and CDR2 are SGDLS and YYNGEE.